The table lists the clone carrying this TCR beta chain with a few counts. Antigen specificity is unknown. Sequence at one end of the junction differs from germline and may be a read error. A quantitative 5'-RACE method, one with molecular barcodes, was used to make TCR beta libraries. TCRdb called the 5' RACE reads again in MiXCR, with one record for every CDR3 protein. In the table there are about 240,000 distinct CDR3 sequences, 8.6% of which are singletons. This record comes from a study of CD8 T cells in ankylosing spondylitis. Study-level results: It was reported that disease-linked clones were significantly enriched in matched ankylosing spondylitis synovial fluid. Several highly homologous variants formed a TCR beta motif that appeared characteristic of ankylosing spondylitis blood.

CDR3 length: 17 amino acids. The germline CDR1 and CDR2 sequences are DFQATT and SNEGSKA (reference sequence). The sequence derives from a male donor with ankylosing spondylitis or in good health (not recorded which). Sequenced sample: blood, either unsorted or a sorted T cell fraction (not recorded which). The chain has TRBV20-1 and TRBJ2-1, with 7 bases fitting TRBD2. The CDR3 spells CCARGPGLAGASSFQFF. In DNA, the CDR3 is TGCTGTGCTAGAGGACCTGGGCTGGCGGGAGCCTCCTCTTTCCAGTTCTTC.